This is a list of T cell receptor beta chains from one sample in a study of cytomegalovirus exposure and HLA in healthy donors. Clones were sequenced by immunoSEQ multiplex PCR, and TCRdb holds only the in-frame ones, with some missing. The sample lists about 76,000 clones, roughly 85% occurring once. Sequences were obtained from PBMCs. The origin of the receptors is a man younger than 45 in good health and CMV-seronegative. Each CDR3 is given with its conserved first and last residue. Fields, in order: CDR3 DNA, CDR3 protein, clone size, D gene, CDR3 length, V gene, J gene. A D gene is named only where the DNA matches it firmly. A row's size may be missing; if present it is once, few, many or a size class.

CDR3 DNA: TGTGCCAGCAGTTCCGGGACATCGGAGACCCAGTACTTC; CDR3 protein: CASSSGTSETQYF; clone size: -; D gene: -; CDR3 length: 13; V gene: TRBV28; J gene: TRBJ2-5
CDR3 DNA: TGCGCCAGCAGCCAAGACCCCGGGACAGGGTACGAGCAGTACTTC; CDR3 protein: CASSQDPGTGYEQYF; clone size: -; D gene: TRBD1; CDR3 length: 15; V gene: TRBV4-3; J gene: TRBJ2-7
CDR3 DNA: TGTGCCAGTAGTATCCTGTCAGGGGGAGGCGGTAATTCACCCCTCCACTTT; CDR3 protein: CASSILSGGGGNSPLHF; clone size: -; D gene: TRBD1; CDR3 length: 17; V gene: TRBV19; J gene: TRBJ1-6
CDR3 DNA: TGTGCCAGCAGTTACCGCACAGCGGGAGTGGCCTACGAGCAGTACTTC; CDR3 protein: CASSYRTAGVAYEQYF; clone size: -; D gene: TRBD2; CDR3 length: 16; V gene: TRBV6-6; J gene: TRBJ2-7
CDR3 DNA: TGTGCCAGCAGCATAGGGACAGTAAACACCGGGGAGCTGTTTTTT; CDR3 protein: CASSIGTVNTGELFF; clone size: once; D gene: TRBD1; CDR3 length: 15; V gene: TRBV7-9; J gene: TRBJ2-2
CDR3 DNA: TGTGCCAGCAGTGTAACAGGGGGAGATACGCAGTATTTT; CDR3 protein: CASSVTGGDTQYF; clone size: -; D gene: TRBD1; CDR3 length: 13; V gene: TRBV27; J gene: TRBJ2-3
CDR3 DNA: TGTGCCAGCAGCAAACAGGGGGCCAGGGGTGAGCAGTTCTTC; CDR3 protein: CASSKQGARGEQFF; clone size: -; D gene: TRBD1; CDR3 length: 14; V gene: TRBV28; J gene: TRBJ2-1
CDR3 DNA: TGTGCCAGCTATCCGGGGACAGGGGAAGCTTTCTTT; CDR3 protein: CASYPGTGEAFF; clone size: -; D gene: TRBD1; CDR3 length: 12; V gene: TRBV18; J gene: TRBJ1-1
CDR3 DNA: TGTGCCAGTAGTATACGACAGGGAGTGGATGGCTACACCTTC; CDR3 protein: CASSIRQGVDGYTF; clone size: -; D gene: TRBD1; CDR3 length: 14; V gene: TRBV19; J gene: TRBJ1-2
CDR3 DNA: TGTGCCAGCAGCGCCGGGACAGGGTCTGAGGAGCAGTACTTC; CDR3 protein: CASSAGTGSEEQYF; clone size: -; D gene: TRBD1; CDR3 length: 14; V gene: TRBV9; J gene: TRBJ2-7
CDR3 DNA: TGTGCCAGCAGCTTGGGGGTTGCGGGACAGCCCCAGCATTTT; CDR3 protein: CASSLGVAGQPQHF; clone size: -; D gene: -; CDR3 length: 14; V gene: TRBV7-9; J gene: TRBJ1-5
CDR3 DNA: TGTGCCAGCAGTTATTCACCAGGGCCCCCGCTCCACGAGCAGTACTTC; CDR3 protein: CASSYSPGPPLHEQYF; clone size: -; D gene: -; CDR3 length: 16; V gene: TRBV6-5; J gene: TRBJ2-7
CDR3 DNA: TGTGCCACCAGCAGAGGGACAGGGGGCGGGTACGAGCAGTACTTC; CDR3 protein: CATSRGTGGGYEQYF; clone size: -; D gene: TRBD1; CDR3 length: 15; V gene: TRBV15; J gene: TRBJ2-7
CDR3 DNA: TGTGCCTGGAGTACAGGATCGGTGGGCTACGAGCAGTACTTC; CDR3 protein: CAWSTGSVGYEQYF; clone size: -; D gene: -; CDR3 length: 14; V gene: TRBV30; J gene: TRBJ2-7
CDR3 DNA: TGTGCCTGGAGCACAATAGCGGGGGTATACAATGAGCAGTTCTTC; CDR3 protein: CAWSTIAGVYNEQFF; clone size: -; D gene: TRBD2; CDR3 length: 15; V gene: TRBV30; J gene: TRBJ2-1
CDR3 DNA: TGCAGCGTTGAAATCTTCCAAGCGGGCTATGGCTACACCTTC; CDR3 protein: CSVEIFQAGYGYTF; clone size: once; D gene: -; CDR3 length: 14; V gene: TRBV29-1; J gene: TRBJ1-2
CDR3 DNA: TGTGCCAGCAGCCACGTGGGACAGGCGGAGTACGAGCAGTACTTC; CDR3 protein: CASSHVGQAEYEQYF; clone size: -; D gene: TRBD1; CDR3 length: 15; V gene: TRBV14; J gene: TRBJ2-7
CDR3 DNA: TGTGCCAGCAGTTTCCGTTCCAACGGAGCACGGATTGAGCAGTTCTTC; CDR3 protein: CASSFRSNGARIEQFF; clone size: -; D gene: -; CDR3 length: 16; V gene: TRBV28; J gene: TRBJ2-1
CDR3 DNA: TGTGCCAGCAGTTTATCCGGCAGGGTTAGCAATCAGCCCCAGCATTTT; CDR3 protein: CASSLSGRVSNQPQHF; clone size: -; D gene: -; CDR3 length: 16; V gene: TRBV27; J gene: TRBJ1-5
CDR3 DNA: TGTGCCAGCAGCCCTCCGGGGATCAATCAGCCCCAGCATTTT; CDR3 protein: CASSPPGINQPQHF; clone size: few; D gene: -; CDR3 length: 14; V gene: TRBV7-9; J gene: TRBJ1-5
CDR3 DNA: TGTGCCAGCAGCTCTAGATCTAGCACTTACTACGAGCAGTACTTC; CDR3 protein: CASSSRSSTYYEQYF; clone size: once; D gene: -; CDR3 length: 15; V gene: TRBV11-2; J gene: TRBJ2-7
CDR3 DNA: TGTGCCAGCAGCCCAGCCATTACACAGGGGGCAGCCAAAAACATTCAGTACTTC; CDR3 protein: CASSPAITQGAAKNIQYF; clone size: -; D gene: TRBD1; CDR3 length: 18; V gene: TRBV11-2; J gene: TRBJ2-4
CDR3 DNA: TGTGCCAGCAGTTACTCGGCTAGCGGGACTTCCGAGCAGTACTTC; CDR3 protein: CASSYSASGTSEQYF; clone size: -; D gene: TRBD2; CDR3 length: 15; V gene: TRBV6-5; J gene: TRBJ2-7
CDR3 DNA: TGCGCCAGCAGCCAAGAATTGACTAGCGGGAGCGGGAATGAGCAGTTCTTC; CDR3 protein: CASSQELTSGSGNEQFF; clone size: -; D gene: TRBD2; CDR3 length: 17; V gene: TRBV4-1; J gene: TRBJ2-1
CDR3 DNA: TGTGCCAGCAGCCCCGAAGGGGGTTTCAGCTCCTACGAGCAGTACTTC; CDR3 protein: CASSPEGGFSSYEQYF; clone size: -; D gene: -; CDR3 length: 16; V gene: TRBV27; J gene: TRBJ2-7
CDR3 DNA: TGCAGCGTTTCGTACACTGAAGCTTTCTTT; CDR3 protein: CSVSYTEAFF; clone size: -; D gene: -; CDR3 length: 10; V gene: TRBV29-1; J gene: TRBJ1-1
CDR3 DNA: TGTGCCAGCAGTGCCCACAGGGAACTGGTAAACTATGGCTACACCTTC; CDR3 protein: CASSAHRELVNYGYTF; clone size: few; D gene: -; CDR3 length: 16; V gene: TRBV28; J gene: TRBJ1-2
CDR3 DNA: TGCGCCAGCAGCTTCGGCGGGACCTCCCCTACAGATACGCAGTATTTT; CDR3 protein: CASSFGGTSPTDTQYF; clone size: -; D gene: -; CDR3 length: 16; V gene: TRBV5-1; J gene: TRBJ2-3
CDR3 DNA: TGTGCCTGGAGTGGGGGGGGGAGCCCTGGGGCCAACGTCCTGCCTTTC; CDR3 protein: CAWSGGGSPGANVLPF; clone size: -; D gene: TRBD2; CDR3 length: 16; V gene: TRBV30; J gene: TRBJ2-6
CDR3 DNA: TGTGCCAGCCGGACAGGGGTTGGCTACACCTTC; CDR3 protein: CASRTGVGYTF; clone size: few; D gene: TRBD1; CDR3 length: 11; V gene: TRBV7-9; J gene: TRBJ1-2
CDR3 DNA: TGTGCCAGCAGCTTTGTGGGCCACACTTATATGGGCTACACCTTC; CDR3 protein: CASSFVGHTYMGYTF; clone size: -; D gene: -; CDR3 length: 15; V gene: TRBV7-9; J gene: TRBJ1-2
CDR3 DNA: TGCGCCAGCGGACATGGGACTGGCTACAATGAGCAGTTCTTC; CDR3 protein: CASGHGTGYNEQFF; clone size: -; D gene: -; CDR3 length: 14; V gene: TRBV5-1; J gene: TRBJ2-1
CDR3 DNA: TGTGCCAGCAGTTACTCACAAGGAGGGGATACGCAGTATTTT; CDR3 protein: CASSYSQGGDTQYF; clone size: -; D gene: -; CDR3 length: 14; V gene: TRBV6-6; J gene: TRBJ2-3
CDR3 DNA: TGTGCCAGCAGCTCCGAGGTCTTTAGCACAGATACGCAGTATTTT; CDR3 protein: CASSSEVFSTDTQYF; clone size: -; D gene: -; CDR3 length: 15; V gene: TRBV7-2; J gene: TRBJ2-3
CDR3 DNA: TGCGCCAGCAGCCAAGAACTGGGGGGAAAACACGAGCAGTACTTC; CDR3 protein: CASSQELGGKHEQYF; clone size: -; D gene: -; CDR3 length: 15; V gene: TRBV4-1; J gene: TRBJ2-7
CDR3 DNA: TGTGCCAGCAGTGACAGACTAGCGGGGGGGTTAAATGAGCAGTTCTTC; CDR3 protein: CASSDRLAGGLNEQFF; clone size: -; D gene: TRBD2; CDR3 length: 16; V gene: TRBV6-1; J gene: TRBJ2-1
CDR3 DNA: TGTGCCAGCAGCTCTTACAGGGTGGGGCAGTTCTTC; CDR3 protein: CASSSYRVGQFF; clone size: -; D gene: -; CDR3 length: 12; V gene: TRBV7-6; J gene: TRBJ2-1
CDR3 DNA: TGTGCCAGCAGCGAGGCGGACAGTTACAATGAGCAGTTCTTC; CDR3 protein: CASSEADSYNEQFF; clone size: -; D gene: -; CDR3 length: 14; V gene: TRBV9; J gene: TRBJ2-1
CDR3 DNA: TGTGCCAGCAGCTTAACTAGCGGGAGTTCTTACGAGCAGTACTTC; CDR3 protein: CASSLTSGSSYEQYF; clone size: once; D gene: TRBD2; CDR3 length: 15; V gene: TRBV7-9; J gene: TRBJ2-7
CDR3 DNA: TGTGCCAGTAGTAAGTTACCCCGGTCCGAGCAGTACTTC; CDR3 protein: CASSKLPRSEQYF; clone size: -; D gene: -; CDR3 length: 13; V gene: TRBV19; J gene: TRBJ2-7
CDR3 DNA: TGCAGCGTTGCGGGTGGACACAGCACAGATACGCAGTATTTT; CDR3 protein: CSVAGGHSTDTQYF; clone size: -; D gene: -; CDR3 length: 14; V gene: TRBV29-1; J gene: TRBJ2-3
CDR3 DNA: TGCAGCGTAGGGGGCACCAAAAACATTCAGTACTTC; CDR3 protein: CSVGGTKNIQYF; clone size: once; D gene: TRBD1; CDR3 length: 12; V gene: TRBV29-1; J gene: TRBJ2-4
CDR3 DNA: TGTGCCAGCAGCAAAGAGCGGGGTGCAGATACGCAGTATTTT; CDR3 protein: CASSKERGADTQYF; clone size: -; D gene: -; CDR3 length: 14; V gene: TRBV21-1; J gene: TRBJ2-3
CDR3 DNA: TGTGCCAGCAGACGTGGGGAGGCCTTAATACGGGAGACCCAGTACTTC; CDR3 protein: CASRRGEALIRETQYF; clone size: -; D gene: -; CDR3 length: 16; V gene: TRBV11-2; J gene: TRBJ2-5
CDR3 DNA: TGTGCCAGCAGTTTTCGGGAGACCCAGTACTTC; CDR3 protein: CASSFRETQYF; clone size: -; D gene: -; CDR3 length: 11; V gene: TRBV27; J gene: TRBJ2-5
CDR3 DNA: TGTGCCAGCAGCTTAGGAGCGGGAGGGGGTGAGACCCAGTACTTC; CDR3 protein: CASSLGAGGGETQYF; clone size: -; D gene: TRBD2; CDR3 length: 15; V gene: TRBV13; J gene: TRBJ2-5
CDR3 DNA: TGTGCCAGCAGTGGTGAACAGGGGGTAGGTTCACCCCTCCACTTT; CDR3 protein: CASSGEQGVGSPLHF; clone size: -; D gene: TRBD1; CDR3 length: 15; V gene: TRBV2; J gene: TRBJ1-6
CDR3 DNA: TGTGCCAGCAGCCCGGACTGGGGCTCCTACGAGCAGTACTTC; CDR3 protein: CASSPDWGSYEQYF; clone size: -; D gene: -; CDR3 length: 14; V gene: TRBV4-2; J gene: TRBJ2-7
CDR3 DNA: TGTGCCAGCAGTCTCCAGAGGCTTCAGGGTCAGCCCCAGCATTTT; CDR3 protein: CASSLQRLQGQPQHF; clone size: -; D gene: -; CDR3 length: 15; V gene: TRBV28; J gene: TRBJ1-5
CDR3 DNA: TGTGCCTGGAGGAGGGGGGGGCGAACAGATACGCAGTATTTT; CDR3 protein: CAWRRGGRTDTQYF; clone size: -; D gene: -; CDR3 length: 14; V gene: TRBV30; J gene: TRBJ2-3